This T cell receptor beta chain was obtained from a study of T and B cells in COVID-19 patients. CDR3 length: 15 residues. V was shortened by 0 bases and J by 7 bases, with 15 bases between the two germline ends. The germline V gene has CDR1 SGHNT and CDR2 YYREEE (reference sequence). From blood, roughly 220-550 ng of genomic DNA served as TRB template. This clonotype was observed a handful of times. Multiplex PCR with BIOMED2 TRB-A/B primer pools amplified TRB rearrangements. TCRdb fed the multiplex PCR reads into MiXCR, producing one record per CDR3 protein. The sample includes about 11,000 distinct CDR3 sequences, more than 30% of them seen just once.

The TCR originated in a human donor with active COVID-19. This chain links TRBV5-4 with TRBJ2-3; D possibly uses TRBD1 or TRBD2 (6 bases each). Sequenced material: blood. The CDR3 region is CASSLEPGAPYTQYF. The CDR3 DNA sequence: TGTGCCAGCAGCTTGGAGCCGGGGGCTCCATATACGCAGTATTTT.